These 9 T cell receptor beta chains originate from one sample sequenced in a study of neurological immune-mediated disorders. TCRdb reprocessed the 5' RACE reads with MiXCR, giving one entry per CDR3 protein. This sample has some 65,000 distinct CDR3 sequences, with 3.5% to 5% found just once. Source material: PBMCs. Receptor source: a man aged 50 to 60 with multiple sclerosis.

This clonotype occurred many times. The V call is TRBV5-1, the J call TRBJ2-2, with 8 nucleotides matching TRBD1. The CDR3 loop spans 18 amino acids. Germline V gene lookup returns CDR1 SGHRS and CDR2 YFSETQ. J lost 7 bases, V lost 0 bases, and 14 bases had no gene match. The CDR3 region is CASSLASAGQGGGGELFF. The CDR3 DNA reads as TGCGCCAGCAGCTTGGCTTCCGCAGGACAGGGAGGAGGCGGGGAGCTGTTTTTT.

This clonotype was counted at least ten times. CDR3 amino acids: CASSLAITGTTEAFF. The CDR3 bases are TGTGCCAGCAGCTTAGCTATTACAGGGACCACTGAAGCTTTCTTT. J is TRBJ1-1 and V is TRBV7-2; tentative D call: TRBD1 (6 bases). Germline lookup yields CDR1 SGHTA and CDR2 FQGNSA. V was shortened by 0 bases and J by 4 bases, with 12 bases between the two germline ends. CDR3 size: 15 residues.

This clonotype was observed many times. The chain joins TRBV3-1 to TRBJ1-2; the D is unclear. Germline V gene sequence: CDR1 LGHDT, CDR2 YNNKEL (reference sequence). The germline V and J ends were trimmed by 1 base and 7 bases, with 4 bases remaining between them. The CDR3 extends over 11 amino acids. Here the CDR3 DNA reads TGTGCCAGCAGCCAAGGGCTTGGCTACACCTTC. Translated, it gives CASSQGLGYTF.

There are many counts of this clonotype. The chain joins TRBV4-1 to TRBJ2-5; a possible D gene is TRBD1 (5 bases). Between the trimmed V and J ends, which lost 6 bases and 4 bases, there was a span of 15 bases. This CDR3 region has 14 residues. The germline gives CDR1 MGHRA, CDR2 YSYEKL. The CDR3 spells CASSQSQGAETQYF. The CDR3 DNA reads as TGCGCCAGCAGTCAAAGTCAGGGTGCAGAGACCCAGTACTTC.

This clonotype was seen only a few times. The chain uses TRBV7-6 and TRBJ1-1; TRBD1 agrees at 7 bases. The CDR3 sequence is 15 residues long. V gave up 5 bases and J gave up 0 bases; unmatched junction bases: 6. The germline V gene encodes CDR1 SGHVS and CDR2 FNYEAQ. This CDR3 is CASSPETGMNTEAFF. The CDR3 coding sequence is TGTGCCAGCAGCCCCGAGACAGGGATGAACACTGAAGCTTTCTTT.

Ten or more counts support this clonotype. The chain carries TRBV19 and TRBJ2-2; D is undetermined. In germline, CDR1 is LNHDA, CDR2 SQIVND (reference sequence). V lost 10 bases to trimming and J lost 7 bases, with 7 bases between them. This CDR3 spans 10 amino acids. CDR3 region: CATQHGELFF. The CDR3 region has the DNA TGTGCCACCCAACACGGGGAGCTGTTTTTT.

In the case of this clonotype: Given a much more abundant clone one base away, this may be a read error. J is TRBJ2-5 and V is TRBV15; D is undetermined. This CDR3 region has 14 residues. Deletions cut 5 bases from V and 2 bases from J, with 12 bases between. Germline V gene lookup returns CDR1 LNHNV and CDR2 YYDKDF (reference sequence). The CDR3 coding sequence is TGTGCCACCAGCGGCCGAACGGTTCAAGAGACCCAGTACTTC. It is translated as CATSGRTVQETQYF.

This clonotype occurred many times. CDR3 DNA: TGTGCCAGCATGTCAAGTTTAGTGTGGGGCAGGGGGAGCACCGGGGAGCTGTTTTTT. Amino acids: CASMSSLVWGRGSTGELFF. The gene calls are TRBV12-3 or TRBV12-4 and TRBJ2-2, with 7 bases identical to TRBD1. The CDR3 totals 19 residues. V trimming: 7 bases; J trimming: 4 bases; junction bases outside the gene matches: 21.

This clonotype was seen many times. J is TRBJ1-1 and V is TRBV12-3 or TRBV12-4, with D possibly TRBD1 on 5 matching bases. There are 14 residues in the CDR3. V gave up 3 bases and J gave up 7 bases, with 15 bases separating them. CDR3 coding DNA: TGTGCCAGCAGTTTTAACGGCAGGGTGATTGAAGCTTTCTTT. Amino acids: CASSFNGRVIEAFF.